This T cell receptor beta chain was sequenced during a study of control samples from healthy donors and cancer patients. Germline V gene lookup returns CDR1 SGHTA and CDR2 FQGNSA. Trimming took 7 bases from V and 0 from J; bases not matched to a gene: 11. CDR3 length: 16 amino acids. The method was immunoSEQ multiplex PCR; TCRdb's version includes in-frame clones alone and lacks a portion of them. The data hold around 76,000 clones, with around 90% observed a single time. This clone was observed once. The V gene is TRBV7-2, the J gene TRBJ1-2, with 7 bases aligning to TRBD1. Sequencing used PBMCs. The receptor was isolated from a woman aged 50 to 60 with colorectal cancer. CDR3 bases: TGTGCCAGCACCTTCTCACAGGGGAACACTAACTATGGCTACACCTTC. This codes for CASTFSQGNTNYGYTF.